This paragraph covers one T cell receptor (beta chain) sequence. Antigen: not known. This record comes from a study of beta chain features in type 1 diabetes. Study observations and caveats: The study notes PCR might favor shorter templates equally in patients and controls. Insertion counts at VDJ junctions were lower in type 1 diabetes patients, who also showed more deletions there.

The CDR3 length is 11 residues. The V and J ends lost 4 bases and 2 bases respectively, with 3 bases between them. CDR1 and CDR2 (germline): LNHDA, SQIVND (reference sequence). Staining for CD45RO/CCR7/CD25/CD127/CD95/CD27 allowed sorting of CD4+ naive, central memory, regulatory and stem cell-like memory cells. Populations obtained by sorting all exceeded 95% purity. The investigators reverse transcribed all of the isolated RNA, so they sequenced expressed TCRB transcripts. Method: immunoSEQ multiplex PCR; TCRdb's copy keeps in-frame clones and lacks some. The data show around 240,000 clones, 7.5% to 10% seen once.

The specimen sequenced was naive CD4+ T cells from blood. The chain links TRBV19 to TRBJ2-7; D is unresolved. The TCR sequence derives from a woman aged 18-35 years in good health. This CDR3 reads CASSNTYEQYF. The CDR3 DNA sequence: TGTGCCAGTAGTAATACCTACGAGCAGTACTTC.